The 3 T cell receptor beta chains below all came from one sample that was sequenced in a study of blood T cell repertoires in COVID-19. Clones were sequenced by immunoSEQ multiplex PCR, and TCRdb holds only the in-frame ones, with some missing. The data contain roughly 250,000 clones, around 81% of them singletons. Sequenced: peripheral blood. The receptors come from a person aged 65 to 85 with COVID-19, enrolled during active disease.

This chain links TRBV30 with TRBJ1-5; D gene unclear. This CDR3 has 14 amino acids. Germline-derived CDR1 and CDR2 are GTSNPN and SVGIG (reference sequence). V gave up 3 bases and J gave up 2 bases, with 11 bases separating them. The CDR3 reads CAWRIFRRNQPQHF. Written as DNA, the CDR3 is TGTGCCTGGAGAATATTCCGTCGCAATCAGCCCCAGCATTTT.

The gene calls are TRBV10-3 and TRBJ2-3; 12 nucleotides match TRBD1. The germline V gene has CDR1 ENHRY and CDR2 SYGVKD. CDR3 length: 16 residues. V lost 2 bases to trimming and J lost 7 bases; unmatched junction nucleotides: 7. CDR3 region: CAISEGTGGAIHTQYF. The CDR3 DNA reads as TGTGCCATCAGTGAGGGGACAGGGGGCGCAATCCATACGCAGTATTTT.

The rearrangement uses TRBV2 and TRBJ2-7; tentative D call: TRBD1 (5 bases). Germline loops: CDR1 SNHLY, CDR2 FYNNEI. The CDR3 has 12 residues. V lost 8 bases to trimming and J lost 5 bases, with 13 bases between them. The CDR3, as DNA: TGTGCCAGCGCATCGGTCAGGGACGAGCAGTACTTC. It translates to CASASVRDEQYF. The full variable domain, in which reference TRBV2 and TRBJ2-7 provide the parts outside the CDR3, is EPEVTQTPSHQVTQMGQEVILRCVPISNHLYFYWYRQILGQKVEFLVSFYNNEISEKSEIFDDQFSVERPDGSNFTLKIRSTKLEDSAMYFCASASVRDEQYFGPGTRLTVT.